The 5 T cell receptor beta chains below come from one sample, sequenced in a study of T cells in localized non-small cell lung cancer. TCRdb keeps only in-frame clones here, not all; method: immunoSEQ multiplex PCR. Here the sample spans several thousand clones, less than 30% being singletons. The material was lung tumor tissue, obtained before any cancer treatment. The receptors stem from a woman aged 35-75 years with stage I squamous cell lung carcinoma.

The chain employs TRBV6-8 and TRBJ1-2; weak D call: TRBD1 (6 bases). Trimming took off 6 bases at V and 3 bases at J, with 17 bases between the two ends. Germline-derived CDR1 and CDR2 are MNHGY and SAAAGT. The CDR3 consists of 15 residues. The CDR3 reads CASSNPRQGYYGYTF. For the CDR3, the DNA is TGTGCCAGCAGCAACCCGAGGCAGGGGTACTATGGCTACACCTTC.

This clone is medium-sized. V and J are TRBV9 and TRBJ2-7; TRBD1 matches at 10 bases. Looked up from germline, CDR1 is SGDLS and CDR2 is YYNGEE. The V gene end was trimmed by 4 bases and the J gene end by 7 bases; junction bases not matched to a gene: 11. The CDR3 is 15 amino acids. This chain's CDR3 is CASSPQRTGGNEQYF. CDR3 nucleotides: TGTGCCAGCAGCCCCCAAAGGACAGGGGGGAATGAGCAGTACTTC.

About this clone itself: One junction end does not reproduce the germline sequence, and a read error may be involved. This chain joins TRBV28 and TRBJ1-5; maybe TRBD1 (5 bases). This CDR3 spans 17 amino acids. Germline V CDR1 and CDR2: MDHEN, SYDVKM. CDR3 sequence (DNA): TGTGCCAGCAGTGAATCCCCCAGGGTCCGCAGCACTCAGCCCCAGCATTTT. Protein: CASSESPRVRSTQPQHF.

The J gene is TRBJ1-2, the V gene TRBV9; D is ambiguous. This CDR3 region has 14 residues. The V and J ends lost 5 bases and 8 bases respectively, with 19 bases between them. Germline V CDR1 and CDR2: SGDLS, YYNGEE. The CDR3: CASSDGVEVSGYTF. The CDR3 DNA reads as TGTGCCAGCAGTGATGGCGTGGAAGTATCGGGCTACACCTTC.

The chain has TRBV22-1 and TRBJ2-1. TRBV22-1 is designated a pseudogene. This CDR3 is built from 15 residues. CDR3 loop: CASSLRPTPFNEQFF. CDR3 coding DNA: TGTGCCAGCAGTTTAAGACCTACGCCTTTCAATGAGCAGTTCTTC.